The source of this T cell receptor beta chain is a study of shared clonotypes between healthy human individuals. Study results and limitations: Clonotypes shared by all four sorted-subset donors had higher generation probabilities than non-shared clonotypes.

Naive CD8 cells were CD45RO-negative, positively selected for CCR7, excluding terminally differentiated effector memory CD45RA+ cells. Healthy HIV-negative adults with no recent acute infections or vaccinations were recruited as donors. This clone was counted many times. No antigen is known for it. The germline gives CDR1 SGHAT, CDR2 FQNNGV. V lost 5 bases and J 2 bases, leaving 14 bases between the germline ends. This CDR3 is 15 amino acids long. Assay runs were performed at deep level. Sequenced by immunoSEQ multiplex PCR; TCRdb stores in-frame clones only, minus some. The table has roughly 890,000 clones, almost 95% seen once; the top ten hold 24%.

This chain uses TRBV11-2 with TRBJ2-3; the D call may be TRBD1 or TRBD2 (5 bases each). The TCR sequence derives from a man aged 25-40 years in good health. Specimen: naive CD8+ T cells sorted from blood. In nucleotides, the CDR3 is TGTGCCAGCAGCCTCAAGGTGGGGGTCACAGATACGCAGTATTTT. Translating gives CASSLKVGVTDTQYF.